This is a list of T cell receptor beta chains from one sample in a study of shared clonotypes between healthy human individuals. Method: immunoSEQ multiplex PCR; TCRdb's copy keeps in-frame clones and lacks some. The sample contains 300,000 to 400,000 clones, roughly 84% of which appear only once. Input material: memory CD8+ T cells sorted from blood. The receptors were gathered from a man aged 18 to 30 in good health. Both conserved end residues are trimmed from each CDR3.

>TRBV6-5
AKTVARCGTDTQY
>TRBV29-1
SVDGTGANTGELF
>TRBV7-9
ASSLGVPRTGGADGYT
>TRBV27
ASSPTGTGGPSRESPLH
>TRBV6-4
ASTASGTAKMTNYGYT
>TRBV4-3
ASSQTGLAAADTQY
>TRBV6-5
ASSYSGGETEAF
>TRBV6-1
ATLDTDYTYEQY
>TRBV6-5
ASGAYEKLF
>TRBV4-1
ASSQKDGTNYGYT
>TRBV6-1
ASSESRTSGAQGY
>TRBV4-1
ASRQVGTHRIYGYT
>TRBV9
ASGDGKGVSPLH
>TRBV19
ASSTGALTEAF
>TRBV7-2
ASSLTSEKGYEQY
>TRBV5-4
ASSQDGPSNQPQH
>TRBV10-3
AISESGQGSNEQY
>TRBV4-3
ASSQDADAGELF
>TRBV9
ASSAGGGAYEQY
>TRBV10-3
ATRGSGYEQY
>TRBV4-3
ASSQVTTRLDTQY
>TRBV7-9
ASSDGWNEQF
>TRBV4-1
ASSLFPTATYNEQF
>TRBV5-6
ASSYGTGGARTGELF
>TRBV6-5
ASRPGTDTEAF
>TRBV4-1
ASSQGAATEQY
>TRBV10-3
AGRRDISDGYT
>TRBV10-3
AISDGTSSGNTIY
>TRBV20-1
SAQWPEAF
>TRBV7-3
ASSQDGMNTEAF
>TRBV7-8
ASSFRLITGSNEVKETQY